Sequencing of this TCR beta chain was carried out in a study of shared clonotypes between healthy human individuals. Sequencing was performed with immunoSEQ multiplex PCR; in TCRdb, only in-frame clones are kept and a portion is missing. Counted here are 2 million to 3 million clones, 90% to 95% occurring once; the ten biggest clones make up 0.36%. After removal of 4 bases from V and 1 base from J, the junction contained 7 bases not matched to a gene. Germline V gene sequence: CDR1 SGHTS, CDR2 YDEGEE. This CDR3 has 15 amino acids. The sequence was obtained from a man between 18 and 29 years old in good health. Some clones in this sample may be carry-over from other donors' samples. V gene TRBV5-8 combines with J gene TRBJ1-1; 7 nucleotides agree with TRBD1. Sequencing used naive CD4+ T cells from PBMCs. Subset given: CD45RA+ positively selected. For the CDR3, the DNA is TGTGCCAGCAGCCCAAGACAGGGCTGGAACACTGAAGCTTTCTTT. Protein product: CASSPRQGWNTEAFF.